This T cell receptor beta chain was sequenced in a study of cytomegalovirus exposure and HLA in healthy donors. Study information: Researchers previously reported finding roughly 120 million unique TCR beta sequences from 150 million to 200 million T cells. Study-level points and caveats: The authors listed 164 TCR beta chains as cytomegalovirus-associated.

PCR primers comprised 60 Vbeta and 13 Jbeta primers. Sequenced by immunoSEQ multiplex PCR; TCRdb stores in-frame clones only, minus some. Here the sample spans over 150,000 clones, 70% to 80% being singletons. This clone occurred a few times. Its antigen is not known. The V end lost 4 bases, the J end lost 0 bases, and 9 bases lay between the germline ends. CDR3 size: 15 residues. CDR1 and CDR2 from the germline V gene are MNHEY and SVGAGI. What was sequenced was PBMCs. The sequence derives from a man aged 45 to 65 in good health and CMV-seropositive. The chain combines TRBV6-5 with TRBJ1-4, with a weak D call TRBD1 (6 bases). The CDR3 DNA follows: TGTGCCAGCAGTTCCCAGGGGTCAACTAATGAAAAACTGTTTTTT. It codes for CASSSQGSTNEKLFF.